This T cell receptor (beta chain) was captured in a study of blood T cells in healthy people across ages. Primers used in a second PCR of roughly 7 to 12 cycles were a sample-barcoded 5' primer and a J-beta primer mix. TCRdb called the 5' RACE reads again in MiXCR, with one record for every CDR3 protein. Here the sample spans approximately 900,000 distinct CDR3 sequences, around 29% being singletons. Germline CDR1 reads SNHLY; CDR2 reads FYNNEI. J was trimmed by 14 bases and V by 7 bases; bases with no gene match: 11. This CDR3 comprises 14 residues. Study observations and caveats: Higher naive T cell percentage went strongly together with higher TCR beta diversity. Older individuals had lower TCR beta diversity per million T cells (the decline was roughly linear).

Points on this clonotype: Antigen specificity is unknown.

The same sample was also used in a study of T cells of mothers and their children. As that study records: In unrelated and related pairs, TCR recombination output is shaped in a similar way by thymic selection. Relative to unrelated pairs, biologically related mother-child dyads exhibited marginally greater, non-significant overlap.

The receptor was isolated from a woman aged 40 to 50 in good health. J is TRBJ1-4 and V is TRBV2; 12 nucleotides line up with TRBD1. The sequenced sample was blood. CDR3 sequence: CASNVGTGGSALFF. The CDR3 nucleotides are TGTGCCAGCAATGTTGGGACAGGGGGCTCCGCGCTGTTTTTT.